Described below is a single T cell receptor (beta chain) sequence and its context. This clonotype was seen a handful of times. Its binding antigen is unknown. No base qualities exist here, and no much larger clone lies one base off it. The sample is drawn from a study of T cells in Graves' hyperthyroidism and ophthalmopathy (dated by TCRdb to the late 2010s). With respect to the entire study: Peripheral blood was collected at initial diagnosis, before any treatment. To identify TCR V-J signatures that set the groups apart, the researchers used a discovery cohort of 90 to 100 patients, made up of 40 to 45 with Graves' ophthalmopathy and about 55 with stable Graves' hyperthyroidism. Prospective prediction of ophthalmopathy was tested in an independent validation cohort of approximately 19 hyperthyroidism patients and 17 patients who later progressed to ophthalmopathy. The roughly 100 discovery patients were randomly divided into training and test sets at a 7:3 ratio. The study also compared thyroid tissue and blood T-cell repertoires from over 5 Graves' hyperthyroidism patients. Once sampling was done, hyperthyroidism patients were given methimazole at a starting dose of 30 mg daily, whereas ophthalmopathy patients were given high-dose intravenous methylprednisolone. The paper reports TCR Vbeta CDR3 sequencing of roughly 140 peripheral blood samples: 43 ophthalmopathy, some 80 hyperthyroidism and some 17 progressor patients. Findings and caveats that apply to the study as a whole: No statistical method was used to fix the sample size in advance, and group allocation was not hidden from the investigators. During validation, the model predicted progression to ophthalmopathy a median of around 7 months ahead of onset, with roughly 65% sensitivity and around 72% specificity. Blood samples also contained most of the expanded thyroid clonotypes (frequency above 0.001), which suggests that blood repertoires may reflect thyroid immune responses. A model built on a 13 V-J signature distinguished ophthalmopathy from stable hyperthyroidism, reaching about 88% sensitivity and 81% to 83% specificity in cross-validation and 80%/75% in testing.

Including the terminal cysteine and phenylalanine, the CDR3 comprises 18 residues. The retained sequence is limited to the CDR3, 54 bases, with the frame set at the first base. From a lookup of the germline V gene, CDR1 and CDR2 are SGDLS and YYNGEE. V trim: 0 bases; J trim: 0 bases; unmatched bases: 7. Amplification of TCR beta CDR3 regions was carried out from RNA transcripts. For the first round of RT-PCR on the TCR CDR3, the HTBI primer set was used together with the Qiagen OneStep RT-PCR kit. Libraries were constructed in a second round of multiplex PCR, after which size selection and purification were carried out. Paired-end sequencing of the libraries was performed with 100 bp reads on an Illumina HiSeq2000. On the authors' methods: Raw data were processed with SOAPnuke, discarding reads with adapters, uncalled bases, mean Phred below 15, or no exact constant-primer or identifier match. High-quality paired reads were merged with COPE v1.2.5, and unique nucleotide sequences were defined as clonotypes. MiTCR v1.1 was used to align the clonotypes against IMGT TRBV, TRBD and TRBJ reference segments. The analysis was restricted to V-J combinations with a frequency above 0.0001, which together covered 99.2% of the repertoires. The TCS score was defined as F50 (clonal expansion) divided by E x V (chaos), with BLOSUM62-based TCRdist calculated between CDR3 peptides within each V-J. Welch's t-statistics and random forest reduced 514 V-J features to 13, which were used in a naive Bayes classifier (R e1071). TCRdb reprocessed the public reads (quality trimming at Q25 with fastp, clone calling with MiXCR) and kept in-frame beta chains. Rows are unified per CDR3 protein, each entry keeping the most common DNA and genes. V and J calls and clone size were set by TCRdb, not the authors. Counted in this sample were more than 500,000 distinct CDR3 sequences; approximately 15% of them appeared once. The top ten hold around 14% of the sample.

Graves' hyperthyroidism was defined as stable when no progression to ophthalmopathy occurred over 18 months of follow-up. Hyperthyroidism patients were newly diagnosed, had a disease duration of under 2 months, and were aged 18 to 65 years. Patients with uncontrolled infections, other autoimmune diseases, pregnancy or lactation were excluded. Diagnoses relied on clinical symptoms, serum thyroxine and TRAb, thyroid ultrasound and orbital computed tomography. Ficoll-Paque density gradient centrifugation was used to isolate PBMCs from approximately 10 ml of fresh peripheral blood. Total RNA was extracted with Trizol reagent, and quality was checked on an Agilent 2100 Bioanalyzer.

The sequenced sample consisted of blood. This receptor was taken from a woman aged 40 to 49 with Graves' hyperthyroidism. This chain joins TRBV9 to TRBJ2-3; TRBD2 lines up with 10 middle nucleotides. The DNA reads as follows: TGTGCCAGCAGCGTAGCCCCTAGCGGGAGTGTGAGCACAGATACGCAGTATTTT. Its translation is CASSVAPSGSVSTDTQYF.